This TCR beta chain was sequenced for a study of blood T cell repertoires in COVID-19 (dated by TCRdb to 2019 to 2021). Broadly, across the study: Samples covering the acute and convalescent phases of COVID-19 were provided by collaborators in the United States, Italy and Spain. The sample metadata nearly always contained a de-identified subject ID, COVID-19 status, age in years and sex. The samples were drawn from the first 160 participants of the ongoing ImmuneRACE study and from some 1,300 subjects provided by 6 global collaborators. The prospective study material was composed of cDNA or gDNA derived from T cells, B-cell-depleted T cells, or PBMCs. Where available, HLA class I and class II types were taken from metadata supplied by the sample provider and were not determined by assay-based typing. The repertoires were made available in a free public database intended to serve as a resource for research on the immune response to SARS-CoV-2. The dataset comprised deeply sampled blood TCRbeta repertoires from subjects exposed to, actively infected with, or recovered from COVID-19.

TCRbeta CDR3 regions were amplified from genomic DNA by means of the immunoSEQ Assay, a bias-controlled multiplex PCR. The authors' pipeline ran thus. The number of nucleated cells in each sample was estimated from the amplification of reference gene primers within the assay. To quantify the absolute abundance of each unique TCRbeta CDR3 rearrangement, sequence reads were collapsed and filtered. Productive Simpson clonality was computed per sample as the square root of Simpson's diversity index over productive rearrangements. The clones in this table, taken by TCRdb from immuneACCESS, are in-frame only. Not every clone is retained; where verified, under half of the shortfall comes from an unresolved V gene, and the cause of the rest is unknown. For V, J and clone size, that table is used; D and trimming come from the DNA. In this sample the table shows over 200,000 clones, more than 85% of which occur a single time. The top ten constitute 1.9% of the sample.

Each collaborating institution followed its own protocols to collect whole blood in K2EDTA tubes. For TCRbeta analysis, collaborators shipped samples in one of three forms: frozen whole blood, isolated PBMCs, or DNA extracted from either of those sample types. Notes on this clone: Its antigen remains undetermined. No per-base quality is available; no much larger clone lies one base away.

The full study reports these points: The amount of clinical and demographic metadata varied by source and participant and was provided uncurated.

The CDR3 has 13 amino acids, counting the end cysteine and phenylalanine. Only CDR3 DNA remains: 39 bases, in frame from the first base. V lost 5 bases and J lost 4 bases, and the count of bases not matched to a germline gene is 3. The sample consisted of peripheral blood. The chain couples TRBV12-3 or TRBV12-4 to TRBJ1-2, with TRBD1 identical over 8 junction bases. The source is a middle-aged man with active or convalescent COVID-19. In nucleotide form, the sequence is TGTGCCAGCAGTCAGGGGGCAGGCTATGGCTACACCTTC. It codes for CASSQGAGYGYTF.